These T cell receptor beta chains were read from a single sample in a study of regulatory T cells in long-lasting Graves disease. TCRdb passed the multiplex PCR reads through MiXCR, listing each CDR3 protein once. The sample lists 350,000 to 500,000 distinct CDR3 sequences, roughly 21% occurring once. Material: peripheral blood mononuclear cells (PBMCs), obtained when the disease was refractory, from a patient treated with antithyroid drugs. The origin of the receptors is a female donor with Graves disease. Both conserved end residues are part of each CDR3. The D gene is left open where the match is weak. Clone sizes are given selectively: once, few, many, or a class where the clone is expanded.

>TRBD2|TRBJ2-5|few|TRBV6-2/TRBV6-3
TGTGCCAGCAGTTTACCTAGCGGAAGGGACCAAGAGACCCAGCACTTC
CASSLPSGRDQETQHF
>NA|TRBJ2-7|few|TRBV7-2
TGTGCCAGCAGCCCAGGTGGGACATTCTCCTACGAGCAGTACTTC
CASSPGGTFSYEQYF
>NA|TRBJ2-3|few|TRBV29-1
TGCAGCGCATCACCTCAGGGGAACGCAGATACGCAGTATTTT
CSASPQGNADTQYF
>TRBD2|TRBJ2-7|few|TRBV7-9
TGTGCCAGCAGCCCCTGGGACTATTCCTACGAGCAGTACTTC
CASSPWDYSYEQYF
>TRBD2|TRBJ2-2|NA|TRBV4-1
TGCGCCAGCAGCGATCCTAGCGGGACTATTGGCGGGGAGCTGTTTTTT
CASSDPSGTIGGELFF
>NA|TRBJ1-2|few|TRBV6-1
TGTGCCAGCAAATCTAACGATGAGGGCTATGGCTACACCTTC
CASKSNDEGYGYTF
>TRBD2|TRBJ2-2|NA|TRBV20-1
TGCAGTGGACTAGCGGGCACCGGGGAGCTGTTTTTT
CSGLAGTGELFF
>TRBD1|TRBJ2-5|many|TRBV14
TGTGCCAGCAGACTTACCGGGACAGGGGAGACCCAGTACTTC
CASRLTGTGETQYF
>NA|TRBJ1-1|NA|TRBV7-9
TGTGCCAGCAGCCCTAGCGGGGGCGGCGAAGCTTTCTTT
CASSPSGGGEAFF
>TRBD1|TRBJ1-5|many|TRBV6-2/TRBV6-3
TGTGCCAGCAGAGAAACACCGGGACAGGACCTATATAGCAATCAGCCCCAGCATTTT
CASRETPGQDLYSNQPQHF
>NA|TRBJ2-7|many|TRBV28
TGTGCCAGCAGTTTATTGGTTAGATTATACGAGCAGTACTTC
CASSLLVRLYEQYF
>NA|TRBJ1-5|many|TRBV12-3/TRBV12-4
TGTGCCAGCAGCCGAAATCAAGGAGTGGGGCAGCCCCAGCATTTT
CASSRNQGVGQPQHF
>NA|TRBJ2-7|NA|TRBV3-1
TGTGCCAGCAGCCAAGATTCCCCAGGGGCCTACGAACAGTACTTC
CASSQDSPGAYEQYF
>NA|TRBJ1-2|many|TRBV19
TGTGCCAGTAGTACTCCCACCGGGACACCCCATGGCTACACCTTC
CASSTPTGTPHGYTF
>TRBD1|TRBJ1-2|NA|TRBV7-2
TGTGCCAGCAGCTTAGAGGCAGGGGGCAATGGACAGGGCTACACCTTC
CASSLEAGGNGQGYTF
>TRBD1|TRBJ2-4|few|TRBV29-1
TGCAGCGTTAACTCATACGGACAGGAAAACATTCAGTACTTC
CSVNSYGQENIQYF
>TRBD2|TRBJ2-5|many|TRBV20-1
TGCAGTGCTAGGAGCGGGAGAGAGACCCAGTACTTC
CSARSGRETQYF
>NA|TRBJ1-5|NA|TRBV6-5
TGTGCCAGCAGTTACCCTAAGGCAGTGGTTGGGAATCAGCCCCAGCATTTT
CASSYPKAVVGNQPQHF
>NA|TRBJ1-2|NA|TRBV13
TGTGCCAGCAGCGAGCCGGGGGACTATGGCTACACCTTC
CASSEPGDYGYTF
>TRBD1|TRBJ1-2|many|TRBV2
TGTGCCAGCATAGGGGGCGCCTATGGCTACACCTTC
CASIGGAYGYTF
>TRBD1|TRBJ1-2|many|TRBV7-8
TGTGCCAGCAGCTACGGACAGGGCTGGGGTGGCTACACCTTC
CASSYGQGWGGYTF
>NA|TRBJ2-7|many|TRBV20-1
TGCAGTGCTCTCTGGGGGACGGGCTCCTACGAGCAGTACTTC
CSALWGTGSYEQYF
>NA|TRBJ2-7|many|TRBV5-5
TGTGCCAGCAGCTTGGATTCGCAGGGTGGCTACGAGCAGTACTTC
CASSLDSQGGYEQYF
>NA|TRBJ2-4|many|TRBV28
TGTGCCAGCAGTTTAAGCAGGCTGGGGGTAGCCAAAAACATTCAGTACTTC
CASSLSRLGVAKNIQYF
>TRBD2|TRBJ2-4|many|TRBV27
TGTGCCAGCAGTTTAGTTCCGGGAGCGGGAGAAAACATTCAGTACTTC
CASSLVPGAGENIQYF
>TRBD2|TRBJ2-5|many|TRBV29-1
TGCAGCGTTGAAAAGCTAGCGGGAGGCCGAGAGACCCAGTACTTC
CSVEKLAGGRETQYF
>NA|TRBJ1-1|many|TRBV3-1
TGTGCCAGCACCAATCAGGCTAACACTGAAGCTTTCTTT
CASTNQANTEAFF
>NA|TRBJ1-1|NA|TRBV20-1
TGCAGTGCTAGACCCACTAATGAAGCTTTCTTT
CSARPTNEAFF
>NA|TRBJ2-1|NA|TRBV12-3/TRBV12-4
TGTGCCAGCAGTTTTGCGGAGCGAGCTAAGTGGGAGCAGTTCTTC
CASSFAERAKWEQFF
>NA|TRBJ2-5|many|TRBV10-3
TGTGCCATCAGTGAGTCACCTTTATCCACGGAAGAGACCCAGTACTTC
CAISESPLSTEETQYF
>NA|TRBJ2-1|NA|TRBV29-1
TGCAGCTCAGAGGGTGGCAATGAGCAGTTCTTC
CSSEGGNEQFF
>NA|TRBJ2-1|many|TRBV7-8
TGTGCCAGGAAAAATGAGCAGTTCTTC
CARKNEQFF
>TRBD2|TRBJ2-2|NA|TRBV5-1
TGCGCCAGCGCCCCTGCGGGAGGATTGGGCGGGGAGCTGTTTTTT
CASAPAGGLGGELFF
>NA|TRBJ1-3|NA|TRBV7-6
TGTGCCAGCAGTTTACAGGGTGGCTCTGGAAACACCATATATTTT
CASSLQGGSGNTIYF
>NA|TRBJ2-5|few|TRBV7-9
TGTGCCAGCAGCCCAATTGACCCATTAGAGACCCAGTACTTC
CASSPIDPLETQYF
>NA|TRBJ1-4|few|TRBV30
TGTGCCTGGAATCCCCAAGAGGGGGAAAAACTGTTTTTT
CAWNPQEGEKLFF
>NA|TRBJ2-2|many|TRBV28
TGTGCCAGCAGTTATGGGGGGCTGAACACCGGGGAGCTGTTTTTT
CASSYGGLNTGELFF
>TRBD2|TRBJ2-7|many|TRBV3-1
TGTGCCAGCAGTACGCGGTCAGGGACTAGCGTCTACGAGCAGTACTTC
CASSTRSGTSVYEQYF
>TRBD2|TRBJ2-2|NA|TRBV6-1
TGTGCCAGCAGGCCGAAGGGACTAGCGGGAAACACCGGGGAGCTGTTTTTT
CASRPKGLAGNTGELFF
>NA|TRBJ1-5|NA|TRBV6-1
TGTGCCAGCAGTGAACTGAATAGCAATCAGCCCCAGCATTTT
CASSELNSNQPQHF
>TRBD1|TRBJ1-2|many|TRBV27
TGTGCCAGCAGTCCCTTCGGACAGGCCCAGGGTGGCTACACCTTC
CASSPFGQAQGGYTF
>NA|TRBJ2-7|many|TRBV12-3/TRBV12-4
TGTGCCAGCAGTTTACGGGGAACTGTCAGGGTCGCCTACGAGCAGTACTTC
CASSLRGTVRVAYEQYF
>NA|TRBJ2-5|few|TRBV24-1
TGTGCCACGTCCGGGAGTGGGGAGACCCAGTACTTC
CATSGSGETQYF
>TRBD1|TRBJ2-2|few|TRBV20-1
TGCAGTGCAGATGGAGGGACAGGAATCACCGGGGAGCTGTTTTTT
CSADGGTGITGELFF
>NA|TRBJ1-6|NA|TRBV3-1
TGTGCCAGCAGTCAAGGGACCGCGGATAATTCACCCCTCCACTTT
CASSQGTADNSPLHF
>NA|TRBJ2-5|NA|TRBV18
TGTGCCAGCTCACCACCGGAACAGGGAGCGGGAGAGACCCAGTACTTC
CASSPPEQGAGETQYF
>NA|TRBJ2-3|few|TRBV12-3/TRBV12-4
TGTGCCAGCACTCTCCGGGGGTCAGATACGCAGTATTTT
CASTLRGSDTQYF
>NA|TRBJ2-2|NA|TRBV27
TGTGCCAGCAGTCGACAACAGAGGGCCGGGGAGCTGTTTTTT
CASSRQQRAGELFF
>NA|TRBJ1-3|NA|TRBV3-1
TGTGCCAGCAGCCAAGATTGGGGGGCCGGAAACACCATATATTTT
CASSQDWGAGNTIYF
>TRBD2|TRBJ2-7|few|TRBV7-9
TGTGCCAGCAGCTTAGGGGCAGCTAGCGGGAGTTACTACGAGCAGTACTTC
CASSLGAASGSYYEQYF